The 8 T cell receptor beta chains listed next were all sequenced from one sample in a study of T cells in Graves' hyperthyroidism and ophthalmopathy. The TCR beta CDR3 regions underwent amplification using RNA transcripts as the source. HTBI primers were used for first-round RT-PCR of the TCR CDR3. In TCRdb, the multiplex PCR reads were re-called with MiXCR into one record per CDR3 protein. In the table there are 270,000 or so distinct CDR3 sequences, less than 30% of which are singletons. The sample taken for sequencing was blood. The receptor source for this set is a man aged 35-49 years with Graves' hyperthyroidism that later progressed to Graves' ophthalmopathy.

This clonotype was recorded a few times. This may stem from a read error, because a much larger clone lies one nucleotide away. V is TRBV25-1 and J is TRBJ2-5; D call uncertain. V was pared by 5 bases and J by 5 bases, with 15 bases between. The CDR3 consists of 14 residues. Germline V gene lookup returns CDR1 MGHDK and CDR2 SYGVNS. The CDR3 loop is CASSPSGVRETQYF. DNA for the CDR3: TGTGCCAGCAGTCCCTCCGGCGTCCGGGAGACCCAGTACTTC.

The CDR3 DNA sequence: TGCAGCGTTGGACTGAACAAAGACAGATCTGAAGCTTTCTTT. Amino acid sequence: CSVGLNKDRSEAFF. The V call is TRBV29-1, the J call TRBJ1-1; maybe TRBD1 (5 bases). This CDR3 has 14 residues. Trimming took 4 bases from V and 6 from J, leaving 18 bases between them. In germline, CDR1 is SQVTM, CDR2 ANQGSEA.

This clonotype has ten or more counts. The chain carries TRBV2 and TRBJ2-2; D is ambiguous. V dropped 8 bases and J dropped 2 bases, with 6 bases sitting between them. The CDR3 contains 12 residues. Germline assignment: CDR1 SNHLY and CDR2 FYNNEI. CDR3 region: CASDTNTGELFF. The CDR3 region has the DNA TGTGCCAGCGACACAAACACCGGGGAGCTGTTTTTT.

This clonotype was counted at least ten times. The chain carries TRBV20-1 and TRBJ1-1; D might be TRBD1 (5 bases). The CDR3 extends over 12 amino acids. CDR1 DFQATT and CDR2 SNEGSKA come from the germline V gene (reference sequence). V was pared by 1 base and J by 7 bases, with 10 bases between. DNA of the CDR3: TGCAGTGCTAGAGCAGGGATGGGTGAAGCTTTCTTT. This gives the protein CSARAGMGEAFF.

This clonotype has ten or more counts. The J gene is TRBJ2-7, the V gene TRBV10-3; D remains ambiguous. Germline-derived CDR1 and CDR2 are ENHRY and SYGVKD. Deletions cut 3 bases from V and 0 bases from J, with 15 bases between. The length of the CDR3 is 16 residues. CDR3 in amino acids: CAISDQMAAPSYEQYF. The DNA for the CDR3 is TGTGCCATCAGTGACCAAATGGCGGCTCCCTCCTACGAGCAGTACTTC.

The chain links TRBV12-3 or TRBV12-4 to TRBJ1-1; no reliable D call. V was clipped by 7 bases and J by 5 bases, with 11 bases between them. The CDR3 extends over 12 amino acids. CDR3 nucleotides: TGTGCCAGCAAGCTACAGAGGACTGAAGCTTTCTTT. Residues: CASKLQRTEAFF.

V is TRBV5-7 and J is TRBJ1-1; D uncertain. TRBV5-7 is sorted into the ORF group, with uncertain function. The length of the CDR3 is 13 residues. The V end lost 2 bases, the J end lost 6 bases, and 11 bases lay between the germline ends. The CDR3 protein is CASSFIGFAEAFF. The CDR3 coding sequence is TGTGCCAGCAGCTTTATCGGGTTCGCTGAAGCTTTCTTT.

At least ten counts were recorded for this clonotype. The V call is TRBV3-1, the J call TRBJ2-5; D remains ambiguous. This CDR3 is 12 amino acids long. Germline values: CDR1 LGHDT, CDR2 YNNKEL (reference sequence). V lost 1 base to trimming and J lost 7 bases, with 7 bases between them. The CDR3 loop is CASSQVEWTQYF. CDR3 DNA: TGTGCCAGCAGCCAAGTCGAGTGGACCCAGTACTTC.